The clone carrying this T cell receptor beta chain was counted between two and nine times. Antigen specificity is unknown. This record comes from a study of post-analysis software for immune sequencing data. Overall study findings and caveats: Diversity measured as normalized Chao1 was significantly lower in multiple sclerosis patients than in controls. Included in a set of a few TRBV segments more frequent in patients than controls were TRBV5-6, TRBV5-1 and TRBV20-1.

Carried by the TCR beta cDNA libraries were unique molecular identifiers. One entry per CDR3 protein results from TCRdb running MiXCR on the PCR reads. The sample lists roughly 540,000 distinct CDR3 sequences; approximately 31% were seen once. V shed 4 bases and J 3 bases; nucleotides not matched to a gene: 6. The germline V gene has CDR1 SGHRS and CDR2 YFSETQ. This CDR3 spans 15 amino acids. The origin of this receptor is a girl aged 2-17 years with multiple sclerosis. V usage is TRBV5-1 and J usage is TRBJ2-5; 10 nucleotides match TRBD1. Sequencing input: blood. The CDR3 region is CASSLEGTGEETQYF. The CDR3, as DNA: TGCGCCAGCAGCCTTGAAGGGACAGGGGAAGAGACCCAGTACTTC.